The sequence of this T cell receptor beta chain was determined in a study of T cells in Graves' hyperthyroidism and ophthalmopathy. The germline CDR1 and CDR2 sequences are SGHAT and FQNNGV. Between the trimmed V and J ends, which lost 5 bases and 1 base, there was a span of 10 bases. CDR3 length: 14 residues. The investigators amplified TCR beta CDR3 regions from RNA transcripts. HTBI primers were the set used in a first-round RT-PCR of the TCR CDR3. TCRdb fed the multiplex PCR reads into MiXCR, producing one record per CDR3 protein. The data contain some 550,000 distinct CDR3 sequences, approximately 15% of them singletons. This clonotype was observed at least ten times.

The J gene is TRBJ2-3, the V gene TRBV11-2, with D tentatively TRBD1 (6 bases). The clonotype comes from a woman between 35 and 50 years old with Graves' ophthalmopathy. The sequenced sample consisted of blood. In DNA form, the CDR3 reads TGTGCCAGCAGCGCGTACAGGGGCACAGATACGCAGTATTTT. Its protein is CASSAYRGTDTQYF. Supplemented by reference TRBV11-2 and TRBJ2-3, the full variable domain reads EAGVAQSPRYKIIEKRQSVAFWCNPISGHATLYWYQQILGQGPKLLIQFQNNGVVDDSQLPKDRFSAERLKGVDSTLKIQPAKLEDSAVYLCASSAYRGTDTQYFGPGTRLTVL.